The clone carrying this T cell receptor (beta chain) occurred once. Germline V lookup: CDR1 SGHVS, CDR2 FQNEAQ. The germline V and J ends were trimmed by 6 bases and 0 bases, with 12 bases remaining between them. The CDR3 runs to 15 residues. This record comes from a study of CD8+ T cells in alopecia areata. As for the study in general: Treated individuals took tofacitinib by mouth, 5 to 10 mg twice daily.

Sequencing used cDNA as its template, made by extracting RNA and reverse transcribing it. Assay used: immunoSEQ multiplex PCR; TCRdb lists only in-frame clones, some missing. Of over 150,000 clones in the sample, 50% to 65% were seen once. Regarding treatment: oral pan-JAK inhibitor, 5-10 mg twice daily. Peripheral blood and lesional scalp punch biopsies were taken from alopecia areata patients. The gene calls are TRBV7-8 and TRBJ1-3; D call uncertain. Specimen: CD8+ T cells sorted from blood, collected at week 24, from a patient treated with tofacitinib. This clonotype originated in a human donor with alopecia areata. In DNA form, the CDR3 reads TGTGCCAGCAGTTTCGGGCCCTACTCTGGAAACACCATATATTTT. It specifies CASSFGPYSGNTIYF.